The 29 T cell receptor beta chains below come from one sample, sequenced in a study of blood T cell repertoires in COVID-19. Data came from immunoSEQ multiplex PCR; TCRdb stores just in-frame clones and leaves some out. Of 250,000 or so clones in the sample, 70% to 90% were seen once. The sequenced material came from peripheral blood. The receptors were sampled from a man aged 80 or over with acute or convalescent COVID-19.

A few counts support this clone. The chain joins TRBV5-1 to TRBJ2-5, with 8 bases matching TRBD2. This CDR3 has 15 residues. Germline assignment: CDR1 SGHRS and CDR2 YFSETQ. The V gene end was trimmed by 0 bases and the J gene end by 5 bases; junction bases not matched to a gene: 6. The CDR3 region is CASSLAPGGPETQYF. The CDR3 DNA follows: TGCGCCAGCAGCTTGGCCCCGGGAGGGCCTGAGACCCAGTACTTC.

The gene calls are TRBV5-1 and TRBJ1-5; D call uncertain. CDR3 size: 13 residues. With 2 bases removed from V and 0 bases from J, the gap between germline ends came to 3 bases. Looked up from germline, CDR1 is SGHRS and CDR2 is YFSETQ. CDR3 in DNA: TGCGCCAGCAGCTTTAGTAGCAATCAGCCCCAGCATTTT. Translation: CASSFSSNQPQHF.

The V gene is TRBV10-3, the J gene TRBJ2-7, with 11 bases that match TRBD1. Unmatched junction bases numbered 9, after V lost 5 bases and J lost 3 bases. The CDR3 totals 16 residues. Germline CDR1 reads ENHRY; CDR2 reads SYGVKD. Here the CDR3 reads CAISNRDRGFHYEQYF. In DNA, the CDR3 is TGTGCCATCAGTAACCGGGACAGGGGGTTCCACTACGAGCAGTACTTC.

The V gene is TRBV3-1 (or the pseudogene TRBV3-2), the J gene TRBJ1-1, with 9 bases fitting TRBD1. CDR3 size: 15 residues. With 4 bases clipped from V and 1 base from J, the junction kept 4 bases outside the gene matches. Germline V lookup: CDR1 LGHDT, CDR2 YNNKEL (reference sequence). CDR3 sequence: CASSRGTGRNTEAFF. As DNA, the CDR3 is TGTGCCAGCAGCCGAGGGACAGGGAGGAACACTGAAGCTTTCTTT.

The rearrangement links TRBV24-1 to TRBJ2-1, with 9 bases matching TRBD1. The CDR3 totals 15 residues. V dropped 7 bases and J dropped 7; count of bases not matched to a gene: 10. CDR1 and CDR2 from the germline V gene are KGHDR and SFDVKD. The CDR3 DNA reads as TGTGCCACCAGCTCGGCGGGACAGGGCCGGAATGAGCAGTTCTTC. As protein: CATSSAGQGRNEQFF.

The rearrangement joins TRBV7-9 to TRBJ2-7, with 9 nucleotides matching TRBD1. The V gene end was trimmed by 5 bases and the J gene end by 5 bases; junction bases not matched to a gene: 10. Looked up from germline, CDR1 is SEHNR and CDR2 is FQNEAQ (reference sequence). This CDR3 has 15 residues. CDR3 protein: CASSDRDRAIDEQYF. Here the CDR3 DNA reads TGTGCCAGCAGCGACCGGGACAGGGCAATCGACGAGCAGTACTTC.

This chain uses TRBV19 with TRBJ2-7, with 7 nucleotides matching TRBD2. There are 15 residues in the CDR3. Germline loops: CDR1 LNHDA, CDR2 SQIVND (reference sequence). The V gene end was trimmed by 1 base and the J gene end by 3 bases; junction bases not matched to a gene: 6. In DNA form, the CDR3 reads TGTGCCAGTAGTATAGGCCAGCGGGGTTACTACGAGCAGTACTTC. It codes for CASSIGQRGYYEQYF.

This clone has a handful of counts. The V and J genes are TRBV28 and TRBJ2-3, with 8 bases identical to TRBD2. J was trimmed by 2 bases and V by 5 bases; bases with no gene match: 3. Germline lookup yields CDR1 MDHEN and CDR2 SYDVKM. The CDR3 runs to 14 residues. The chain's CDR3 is CASSQAGDTDTQYF. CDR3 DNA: TGTGCCAGCAGTCAAGCGGGAGACACAGATACGCAGTATTTT.

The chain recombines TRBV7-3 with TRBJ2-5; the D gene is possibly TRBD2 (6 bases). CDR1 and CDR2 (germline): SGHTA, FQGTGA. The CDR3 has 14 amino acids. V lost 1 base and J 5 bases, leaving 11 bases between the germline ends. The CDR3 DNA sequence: TGTGCCAGCAGCTTAAGGAATAGCGGCGAGACCCAGTACTTC. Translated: CASSLRNSGETQYF.

For the CDR3, the DNA is TGTGCCAGCAGCTTAGTTACAGGGGGAAACACTGAAGCTTTCTTT. Its protein product is CASSLVTGGNTEAFF. V usage is TRBV7-9 and J usage is TRBJ1-1, with TRBD1 matching 8 bases. There are 15 residues in the CDR3. Trimming removed 1 base from V and 2 bases from J; junction bases left unmatched: 3. The germline CDR1 and CDR2 sequences are SEHNR and FQNEAQ (reference sequence).

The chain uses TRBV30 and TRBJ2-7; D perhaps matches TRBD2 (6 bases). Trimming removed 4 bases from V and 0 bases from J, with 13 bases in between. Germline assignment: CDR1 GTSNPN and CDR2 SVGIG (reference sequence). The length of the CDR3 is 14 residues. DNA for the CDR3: TGTGCCTGGAAAGCGGGCCTAGGCTCCTACGAGCAGTACTTC. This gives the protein CAWKAGLGSYEQYF.

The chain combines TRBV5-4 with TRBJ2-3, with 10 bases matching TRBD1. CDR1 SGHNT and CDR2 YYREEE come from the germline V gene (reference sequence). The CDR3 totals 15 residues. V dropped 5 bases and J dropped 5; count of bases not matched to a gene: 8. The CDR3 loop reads CASSPGTGEVDTQYF. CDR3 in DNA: TGTGCCAGCAGTCCCGGGACAGGGGAGGTAGATACGCAGTATTTT.

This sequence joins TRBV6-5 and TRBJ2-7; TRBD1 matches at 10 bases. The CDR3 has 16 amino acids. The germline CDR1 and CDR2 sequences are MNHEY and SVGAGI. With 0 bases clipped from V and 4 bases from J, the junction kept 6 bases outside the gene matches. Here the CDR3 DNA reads TGTGCCAGCAGTTACTCATGGACAGGGGGGGGTTACGAGCAGTACTTC. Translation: CASSYSWTGGGYEQYF.

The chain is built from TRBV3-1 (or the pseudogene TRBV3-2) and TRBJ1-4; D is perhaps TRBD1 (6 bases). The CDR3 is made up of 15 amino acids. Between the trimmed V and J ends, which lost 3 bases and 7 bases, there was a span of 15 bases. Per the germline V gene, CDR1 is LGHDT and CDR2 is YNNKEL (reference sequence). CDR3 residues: CASSQLTGSSEKLFF. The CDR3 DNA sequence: TGTGCCAGCAGCCAGCTGACAGGAAGCAGTGAAAAACTGTTTTTT.

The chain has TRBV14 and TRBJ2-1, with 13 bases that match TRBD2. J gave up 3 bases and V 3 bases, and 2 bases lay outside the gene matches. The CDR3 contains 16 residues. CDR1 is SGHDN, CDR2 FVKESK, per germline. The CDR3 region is CASSHTSGRVYNEQFF. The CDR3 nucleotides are TGTGCCAGCAGCCACACTAGCGGGAGGGTCTACAATGAGCAGTTCTTC.

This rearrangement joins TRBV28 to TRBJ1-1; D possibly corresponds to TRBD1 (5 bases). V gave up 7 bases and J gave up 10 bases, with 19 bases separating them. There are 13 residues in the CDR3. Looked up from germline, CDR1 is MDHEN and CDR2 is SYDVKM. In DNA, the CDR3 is TGTGCCAGCACCTTGAGACAGCCCCCTCGAGCTTTCTTT. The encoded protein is CASTLRQPPRAFF.

CDR3 residues: CASTQTNEQFF. CDR3 DNA sequence: TGTGCCAGCACCCAGACTAATGAGCAGTTCTTC. The rearrangement uses TRBV28 and TRBJ2-1, with unresolved D. Germline CDR1 and CDR2: MDHEN and SYDVKM. This CDR3 is built from 11 residues. V was trimmed by 7 bases and J by 7 bases, leaving 8 bases between them.

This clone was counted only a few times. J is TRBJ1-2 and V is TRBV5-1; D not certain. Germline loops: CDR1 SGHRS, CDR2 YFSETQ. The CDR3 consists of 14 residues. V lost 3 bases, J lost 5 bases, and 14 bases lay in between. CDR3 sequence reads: CASSSSQYAYGYTF. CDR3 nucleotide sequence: TGCGCCAGCAGCTCTTCCCAGTACGCTTATGGCTACACCTTC.

The CDR3 sequence: CASSRMRGYTGELFF. CDR3 coding DNA: TGTGCCAGCAGCCGAATGCGGGGCTACACCGGGGAGCTGTTTTTT. The chain uses TRBV7-9 and TRBJ2-2, with D possibly being TRBD2 (6 bases). Germline CDR1 reads SEHNR; CDR2 reads FQNEAQ (reference sequence). There are 15 residues in the CDR3. The V end was cut by 5 bases, the J end by 3 bases, with 13 bases between.

CDR3 nucleotides: TGTGCCATCAGAAGGACAGGGGATGAAAAACTGTTTTTT. Its translation: CAIRRTGDEKLFF. This rearrangement joins TRBV10-3 to TRBJ1-4, with TRBD1 matching over 9 bases. Unmatched junction bases numbered 2, after V lost 6 bases and J lost 6 bases. The CDR3 length is 13 residues. Germline V gene lookup returns CDR1 ENHRY and CDR2 SYGVKD.

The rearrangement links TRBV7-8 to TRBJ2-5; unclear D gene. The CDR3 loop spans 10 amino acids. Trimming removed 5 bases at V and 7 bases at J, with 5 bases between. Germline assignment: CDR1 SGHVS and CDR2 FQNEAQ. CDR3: CASSPGTQYF. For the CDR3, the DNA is TGTGCCAGCAGCCCGGGGACCCAGTACTTC.

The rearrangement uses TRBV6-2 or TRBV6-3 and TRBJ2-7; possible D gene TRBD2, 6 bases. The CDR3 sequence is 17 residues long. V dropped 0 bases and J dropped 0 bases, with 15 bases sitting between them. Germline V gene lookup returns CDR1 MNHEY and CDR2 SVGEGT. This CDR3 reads CASSYSTGSGLSYEQYF. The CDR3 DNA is TGTGCCAGCAGTTACTCGACCGGGAGCGGCCTCTCCTACGAGCAGTACTTC.

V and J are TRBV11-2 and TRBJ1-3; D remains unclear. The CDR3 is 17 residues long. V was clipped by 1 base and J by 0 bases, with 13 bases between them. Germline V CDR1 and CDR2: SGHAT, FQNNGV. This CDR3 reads CASSLAPTRSSGNTIYF. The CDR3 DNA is TGTGCCAGCAGCTTAGCCCCGACGCGGAGCTCTGGAAACACCATATATTTT.

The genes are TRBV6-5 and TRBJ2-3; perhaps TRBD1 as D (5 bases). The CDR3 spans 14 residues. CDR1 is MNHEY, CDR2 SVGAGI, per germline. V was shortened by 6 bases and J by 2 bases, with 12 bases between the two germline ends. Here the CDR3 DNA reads TGTGCCAGCAGGATTGGGGCGTCCACAGATACGCAGTATTTT. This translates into CASRIGASTDTQYF.

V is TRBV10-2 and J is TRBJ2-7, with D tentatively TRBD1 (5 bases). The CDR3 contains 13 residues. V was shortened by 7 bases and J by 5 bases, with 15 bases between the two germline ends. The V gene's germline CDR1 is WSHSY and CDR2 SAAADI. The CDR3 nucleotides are TGCGCCAGCATTCCGGCAGGGAACCACGAGCAGTACTTC. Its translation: CASIPAGNHEQYF.

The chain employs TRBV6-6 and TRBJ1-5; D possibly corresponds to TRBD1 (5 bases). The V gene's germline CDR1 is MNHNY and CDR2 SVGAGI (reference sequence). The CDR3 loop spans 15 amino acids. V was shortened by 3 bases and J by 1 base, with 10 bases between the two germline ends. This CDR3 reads CASSYQGVSNQPQHF. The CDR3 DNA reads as TGTGCCAGCAGTTATCAGGGCGTAAGCAATCAGCCCCAGCATTTT.

The CDR3 sequence is CASSTTGRNQPQHF. As DNA, the CDR3 is TGTGCCAGCTCAACGACAGGACGAAATCAGCCCCAGCATTTT. The chain combines TRBV18 with TRBJ1-5; a weak D match, TRBD1 (6 bases). Germline V gene lookup returns CDR1 KGHSH and CDR2 LQKENI. The CDR3 totals 14 residues. The germline V and J ends were trimmed by 5 bases and 4 bases, with 12 bases remaining between them. Drawing the rest from reference TRBV18 and TRBJ1-5, the complete variable domain is NAGVMQNPRHLVRRRGQEARLRCSPMKGHSHVYWYRQLPEEGLKFMVYLQKENIIDESGMPKERFSAEFPKEGPSILRIQQVVRGDSAAYFCASSTTGRNQPQHFGDGTRLSIL.

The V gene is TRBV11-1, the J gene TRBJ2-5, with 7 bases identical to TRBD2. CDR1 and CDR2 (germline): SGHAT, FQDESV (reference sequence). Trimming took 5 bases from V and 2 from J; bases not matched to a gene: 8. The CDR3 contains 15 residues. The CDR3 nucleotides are TGTGCCAGCAGCCTCGGGGGAGGGCCGCAAGAGACCCAGTACTTC. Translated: CASSLGGGPQETQYF.

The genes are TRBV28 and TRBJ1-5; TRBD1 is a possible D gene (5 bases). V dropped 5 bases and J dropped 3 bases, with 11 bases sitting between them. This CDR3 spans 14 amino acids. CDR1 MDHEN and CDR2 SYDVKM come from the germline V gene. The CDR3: CASSPSDNNQPQHF. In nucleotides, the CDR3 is TGTGCCAGCAGTCCCTCGGACAACAATCAGCCCCAGCATTTT.